This T cell receptor (beta chain) was recorded in a study of T-cell reconstitution after alpha-beta-depleted transplantation in children. This clonotype came up a few times. The CDR3 consists of 15 residues. CDR1 and CDR2 from the germline V gene are LGHDT and YNNKEL (reference sequence). The V end lost 4 bases, the J end lost 7 bases, and 17 bases lay between the germline ends. A library of TCRbeta sequences, prepared with unique molecular identifiers, was generated. TCRdb re-derived calls from the PCR reads in MiXCR, one entry per CDR3 protein. This sample yields a few hundred thousand distinct CDR3 sequences, of which 10% to 15% are seen a single time; around 2% belongs to the top ten.

The chain recombines TRBV3-1 with TRBJ2-1; a possible D gene is TRBD2 (5 bases). The sequence was collected from a male patient under 18 who had a stem cell transplant for acute myeloid leukemia, so the T cells may come from the graft donor. Here the sequenced sample was PBMCs, mostly from graft donor cells, taken 360 days after TCRalphabeta/CD19-depleted stem cell transplant. The CDR3 reads CASSRRTPRANEQFF. DNA for the CDR3: TGTGCCAGCAGCCGGAGGACTCCGAGGGCAAATGAGCAGTTCTTC.